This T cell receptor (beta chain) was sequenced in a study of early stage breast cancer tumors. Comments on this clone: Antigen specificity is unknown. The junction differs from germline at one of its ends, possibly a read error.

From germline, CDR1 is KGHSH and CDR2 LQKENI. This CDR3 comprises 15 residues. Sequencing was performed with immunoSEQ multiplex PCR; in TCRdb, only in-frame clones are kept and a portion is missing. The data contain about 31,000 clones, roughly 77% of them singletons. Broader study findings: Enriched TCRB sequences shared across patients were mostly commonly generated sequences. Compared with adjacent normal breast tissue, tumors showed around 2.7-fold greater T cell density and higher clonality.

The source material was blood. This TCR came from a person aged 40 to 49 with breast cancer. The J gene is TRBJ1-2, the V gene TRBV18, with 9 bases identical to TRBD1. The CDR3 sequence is CASPPLLDRGNGYTF. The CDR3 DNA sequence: TGTGCCAGCCCACCACTTCTAGACAGGGGGAATGGCTACACCTTC. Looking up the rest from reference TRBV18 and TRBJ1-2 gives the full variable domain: NAGVMQNPRHLVRRRGQEARLRCSPMKGHSHVYWYRQLPEEGLKFMVYLQKENIIDESGMPKERFSAEFPKEGPSILRIQQVVRGDSAAYFCASPPLLDRGNGYTFGSGTRLTVV.